The rows below give T cell receptor beta chains drawn from one sample of a study of blood T cell repertoires in COVID-19. The assay was immunoSEQ multiplex PCR, and TCRdb's table has in-frame clones only and misses some. Of about 170,000 clones listed, around 90% were seen once; the top ten hold approximately 1.4%. Sequencing was done on a sample of peripheral blood. The receptors were sampled from a woman aged 45-65 years with acute or convalescent COVID-19. CDR3s include the opening cysteine and the closing phenylalanine or tryptophan. A D gene is named only where the DNA matches it firmly. Clone size is stated in some rows and not others, as once, few, many or a class when expanded.

TRBJ2-6 TRBV19 NA NA CASSMGASGANVLTF TGTGCCAGTAGTATGGGGGCCTCTGGGGCCAACGTCCTGACTTTC
TRBJ2-6 TRBV9 NA NA CASSVQGSGANVLTF TGTGCCAGCAGCGTCCAGGGGTCTGGGGCCAACGTCCTGACTTTC
TRBJ1-1 TRBV5-1 TRBD1 NA CASSQQGLQGNTEAFF TGCGCCAGCAGCCAACAGGGGTTACAGGGGAACACTGAAGCTTTCTTT
TRBJ2-7 TRBV7-9 TRBD2 NA CASSLLLLAGAFEQYF TGTGCCAGCAGCTTATTACTACTAGCGGGGGCGTTTGAGCAGTACTTC
TRBJ2-5 TRBV4-1 TRBD1 NA CASSQGTGELETQYF TGCGCCAGCAGCCAAGGGACAGGGGAATTAGAGACCCAGTACTTC
TRBJ2-3 TRBV10-1 TRBD2 NA CATIPKRLAGGSDTQYF TGCGCCACCATACCTAAGCGCCTAGCGGGAGGCTCGGATACGCAGTATTTT
TRBJ2-1 TRBV5-1 NA once CASSLRRGYNEQFF TGCGCCAGCAGCTTGAGGCGAGGGTACAATGAGCAGTTCTTC
TRBJ2-7 TRBV18 NA NA CASSRESEQYF TGTGCCAGCTCACGGGAGTCCGAGCAGTACTTC
TRBJ2-2 TRBV19 TRBD1 NA CASTPGGIGELFF TGTGCCAGTACCCCAGGGGGTATCGGGGAGCTGTTTTTT
TRBJ1-2 TRBV7-9 TRBD1 NA CASSFGTGGNGYTF TGTGCCAGCAGTTTTGGGACAGGGGGAAATGGCTACACCTTC
TRBJ1-5 TRBV27 NA NA CASSMAGASNQPQHF TGTGCCAGCAGTATGGCGGGGGCTAGCAATCAGCCCCAGCATTTT
TRBJ1-2 TRBV2 TRBD1 NA CASSDFEGQVNGYTF TGTGCCAGCAGTGACTTTGAAGGACAGGTGAATGGCTACACCTTC
TRBJ1-1 TRBV30 NA NA CAWSVGQNTEAFF TGTGCCTGGAGTGTGGGCCAGAACACTGAAGCTTTCTTT